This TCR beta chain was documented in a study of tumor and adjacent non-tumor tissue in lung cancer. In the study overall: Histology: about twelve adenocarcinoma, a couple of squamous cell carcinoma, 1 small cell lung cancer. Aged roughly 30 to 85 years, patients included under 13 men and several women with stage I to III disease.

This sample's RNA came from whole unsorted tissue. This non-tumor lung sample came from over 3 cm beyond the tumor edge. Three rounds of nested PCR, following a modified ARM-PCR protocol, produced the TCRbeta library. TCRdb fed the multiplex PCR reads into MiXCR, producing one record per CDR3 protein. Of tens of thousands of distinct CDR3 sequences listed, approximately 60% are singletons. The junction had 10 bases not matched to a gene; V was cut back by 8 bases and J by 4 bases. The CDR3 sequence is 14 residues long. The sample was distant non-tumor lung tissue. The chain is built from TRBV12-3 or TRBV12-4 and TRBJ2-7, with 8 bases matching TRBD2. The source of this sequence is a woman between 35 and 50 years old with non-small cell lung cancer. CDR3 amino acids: CASCPATSVYEQYF. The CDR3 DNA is TGTGCCAGCTGCCCAGCGACTAGCGTATACGAGCAGTACTTC.